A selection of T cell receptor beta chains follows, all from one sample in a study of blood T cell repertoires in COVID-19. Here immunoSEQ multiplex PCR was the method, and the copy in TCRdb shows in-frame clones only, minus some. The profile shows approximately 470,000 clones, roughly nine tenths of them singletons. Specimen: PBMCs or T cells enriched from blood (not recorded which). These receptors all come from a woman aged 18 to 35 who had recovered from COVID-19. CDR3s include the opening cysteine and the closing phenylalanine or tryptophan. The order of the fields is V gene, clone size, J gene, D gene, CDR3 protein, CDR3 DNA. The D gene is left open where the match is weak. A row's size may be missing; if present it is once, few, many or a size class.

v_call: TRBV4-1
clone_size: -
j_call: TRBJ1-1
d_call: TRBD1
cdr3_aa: CASSQGNRGRFGAEAFF
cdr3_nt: TGCGCCAGCAGCCAAGGAAACAGGGGGCGCTTCGGAGCTGAAGCTTTCTTT

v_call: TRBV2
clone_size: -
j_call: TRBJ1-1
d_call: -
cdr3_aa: CASSGGDGQDVFF
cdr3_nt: TGTGCCAGCAGTGGGGGGGACGGACAAGATGTTTTCTTT

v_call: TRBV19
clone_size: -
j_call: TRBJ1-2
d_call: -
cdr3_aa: CASSRSGVYGYTF
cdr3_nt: TGTGCCAGTAGTAGGTCGGGGGTCTATGGCTACACCTTC

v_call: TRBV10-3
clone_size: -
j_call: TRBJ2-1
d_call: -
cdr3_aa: CAISDLGSLSNEQFF
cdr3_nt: TGTGCCATCAGTGATCTGGGGAGTTTGTCCAATGAGCAGTTCTTC

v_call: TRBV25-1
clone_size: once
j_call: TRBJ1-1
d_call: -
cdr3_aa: CASSAGVNTEAFF
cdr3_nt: TGTGCCAGCAGTGCAGGGGTGAACACTGAAGCTTTCTTT

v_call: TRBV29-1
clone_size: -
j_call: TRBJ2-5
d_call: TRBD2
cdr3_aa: CSVVPGRETQYF
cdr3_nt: TGCAGCGTTGTCCCCGGGAGGGAGACCCAGTACTTC

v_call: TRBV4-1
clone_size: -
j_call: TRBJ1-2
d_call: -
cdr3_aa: CASSHPQVNYGYTF
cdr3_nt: TGCGCCAGCAGCCATCCCCAGGTGAACTATGGCTACACCTTC

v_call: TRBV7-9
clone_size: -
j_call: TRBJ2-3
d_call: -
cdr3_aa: CASSPGTGRHTDTQYF
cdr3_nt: TGTGCCAGCAGCCCGGGGACTGGGCGGCACACAGATACGCAGTATTTT

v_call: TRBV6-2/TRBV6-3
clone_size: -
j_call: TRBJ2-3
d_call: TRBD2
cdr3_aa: CASTPSGGDTQYF
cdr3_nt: TGTGCCAGCACCCCTAGCGGGGGAGATACGCAGTATTTT

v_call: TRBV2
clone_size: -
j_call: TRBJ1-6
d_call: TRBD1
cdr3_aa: CASSGTLTGESSYNSPLHF
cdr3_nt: TGTGCCAGCAGCGGAACCTTAACAGGGGAGAGCTCCTATAATTCACCCCTCCACTTT

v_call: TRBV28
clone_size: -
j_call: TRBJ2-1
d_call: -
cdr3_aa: CASSFLRAGANEQFF
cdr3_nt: TGTGCCAGCAGTTTCCTTCGGGCAGGGGCCAATGAGCAGTTCTTC

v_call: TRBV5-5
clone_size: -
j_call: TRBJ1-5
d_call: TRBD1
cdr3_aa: CASSRERDRGLSNQPQHF
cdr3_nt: TGTGCCAGCAGCCGGGAGCGGGACAGGGGACTAAGCAATCAGCCCCAGCATTTT

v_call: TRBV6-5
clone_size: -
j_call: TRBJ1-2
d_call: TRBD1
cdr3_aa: CASRDDRDFNYGYTF
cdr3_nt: TGTGCCAGCAGGGACGACAGGGACTTTAACTATGGCTACACCTTC

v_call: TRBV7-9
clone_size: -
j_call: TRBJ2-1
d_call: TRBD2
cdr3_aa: CASSFFPTSGAYNEQFF
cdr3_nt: TGTGCCAGCAGCTTCTTTCCGACTAGCGGAGCCTACAATGAGCAGTTCTTC

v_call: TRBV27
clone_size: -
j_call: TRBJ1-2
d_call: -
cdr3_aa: CASSFSGRALINYGYTF
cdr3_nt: TGTGCCAGCAGTTTTTCGGGCAGGGCGCTTATTAACTATGGCTACACCTTC

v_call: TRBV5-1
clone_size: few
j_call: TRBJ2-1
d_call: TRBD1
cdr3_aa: CASSLAGDREQFF
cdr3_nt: TGCGCCAGCAGCTTGGCCGGGGACAGGGAGCAGTTCTTC

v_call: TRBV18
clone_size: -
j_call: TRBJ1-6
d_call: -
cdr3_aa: CASSPNPGGNSPLHF
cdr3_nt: TGTGCCAGCTCACCAAACCCGGGTGGGAATTCACCCCTCCACTTT

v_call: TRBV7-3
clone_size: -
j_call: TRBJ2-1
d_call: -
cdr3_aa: CASSLTLSYNEQFF
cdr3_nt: TGTGCCAGCAGCTTAACCCTCTCCTACAATGAGCAGTTCTTC

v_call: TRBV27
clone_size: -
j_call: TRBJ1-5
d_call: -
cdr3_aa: CASKGGSTQPQHF
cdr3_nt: TGTGCCAGCAAAGGTGGGAGCACTCAGCCCCAGCATTTT

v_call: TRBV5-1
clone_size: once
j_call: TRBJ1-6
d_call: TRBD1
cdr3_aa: CASSFSPDREVNSPLHF
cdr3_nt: TGCGCCAGCAGCTTTTCACCGGACAGGGAGGTTAATTCACCCCTCCACTTT

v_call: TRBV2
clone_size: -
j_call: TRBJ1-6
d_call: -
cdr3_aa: CASSESRGSPLHF
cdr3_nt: TGTGCCAGCAGTGAATCAAGGGGTTCACCCCTCCACTTT

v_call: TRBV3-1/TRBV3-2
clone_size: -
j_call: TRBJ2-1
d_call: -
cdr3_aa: CASSRQASYNEQFF
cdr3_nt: TGTGCCAGCAGCCGGCAGGCCTCCTACAATGAGCAGTTCTTC

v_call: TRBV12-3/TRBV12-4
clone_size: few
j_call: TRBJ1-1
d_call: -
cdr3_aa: CASTRGSNTEAFF
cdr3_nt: TGTGCCAGCACCAGAGGAAGTAACACTGAAGCTTTCTTT

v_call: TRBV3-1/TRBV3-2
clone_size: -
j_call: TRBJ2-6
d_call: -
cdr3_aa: CASTTRASGANVLTF
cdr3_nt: TGTGCCAGCACCACTAGGGCCTCTGGGGCCAACGTCCTGACTTTC